The 32 T cell receptor beta chains in this list originate from one sample, sequenced in a study of T cells in Graves' hyperthyroidism and ophthalmopathy (dated 2019 in TCRdb). The library was produced with multiplex PCR. The listed sequencing device is Illumina HiSeq 2000. Amplification of TCR beta CDR3 regions was carried out from RNA transcripts. A first-round RT-PCR of the TCR CDR3 used the HTBI primer set with the Qiagen OneStep RT-PCR kit. Starting from the raw public reads, TCRdb applied fastp trimming at Q25, assembled clones with MiXCR and retained in-frame beta chains. Rows with one shared CDR3 protein collapse into an entry with the most common genes and DNA. The table for this sample lists approximately 420,000 distinct CDR3 sequences; roughly 15% of them were counted only once. The top ten clonotypes cover 5.3% of the sample. Sequences were obtained from blood. The receptor source for this set is a woman between 18 and 29 years old with Graves' hyperthyroidism.

This clonotype was observed a handful of times. The chain links TRBV15 to TRBJ2-3, with TRBD2 matching 10 bases. The CDR3 is 18 amino acids. V lost 0 bases and J lost 4; bases outside the gene matches: 10. Looked up from germline, CDR1 is LNHNV and CDR2 is YYDKDF (reference sequence). The CDR3 DNA reads as TGTGCCACCAGCAGAGATTGGGTTAGCGGGAGGTTTGCAGATACGCAGTATTTT. Amino acids: CATSRDWVSGRFADTQYF.

This sequence joins TRBV14 and TRBJ2-3; perhaps TRBD2 as D (5 bases). With 6 bases removed from V and 3 bases from J, the gap between germline ends came to 16 bases. This CDR3 region has 15 residues. In germline, CDR1 is SGHDN, CDR2 FVKESK. CDR3 region: CASSPGTQATDTQYF. The DNA for the CDR3 is TGTGCCAGCAGTCCGGGAACCCAGGCAACAGATACGCAGTATTTT.

The chain couples TRBV4-1 to TRBJ2-5; 11 bases map to TRBD2. Trimming took 1 base from V and 5 from J; bases not matched to a gene: 6. Germline CDR1 reads MGHRA; CDR2 reads YSYEKL. The CDR3 contains 16 residues. The CDR3 DNA reads TGCGCCAGCAGCCAAGCTTCTAGCGGGAGGTTGGAGACCCAGTACTTC. Amino acid sequence: CASSQASSGRLETQYF.

This clonotype was seen a handful of times. The V call is TRBV6-5, the J call TRBJ2-6; D possibly uses TRBD1 or TRBD2 (6 bases each). The V gene lost 1 base and the J gene lost 4 bases, with 11 bases spanning the gap. Germline CDR1 reads MNHEY; CDR2 reads SVGAGI. This CDR3 is 16 amino acids long. CDR3 coding DNA: TGTGCCAGCAGTTACTATCGGGGGCCCGGGGCCAACGTCCTGACTTTC. This sequence encodes CASSYYRGPGANVLTF.

A single count supports this clonotype. The chain couples TRBV9 to TRBJ2-3; a possible D gene is TRBD2 (7 bases). The CDR3 runs to 15 residues. With 5 bases removed from V and 4 bases from J, the gap between germline ends came to 17 bases. Germline V lookup: CDR1 SGDLS, CDR2 YYNGEE. CDR3 coding DNA: TGTGCCAGCAGTTCAGGGGCGGGAGTCTCAGATACGCAGTATTTT. Protein sequence: CASSSGAGVSDTQYF.

CDR3 region: CASSQAYRGTEAFF. The CDR3 nucleotides read TGCGCCAGCAGCCAAGCCTACAGGGGGACTGAAGCTTTCTTT. This chain joins TRBV4-3 and TRBJ1-1; 8 bases align to TRBD1. J lost 5 bases, V lost 1 base, and 3 bases had no gene match. Looked up from germline, CDR1 is LGHNA and CDR2 is YSLEER. The CDR3 is made up of 14 amino acids.

The chain joins TRBV4-3 to TRBJ2-3, with unresolved D. This CDR3 contains 13 residues. Germline lookup yields CDR1 LGHNA and CDR2 YSLEER. Trimming shortened V by 4 bases and J by 3 bases, and 8 bases separated the two germline ends. As DNA, the CDR3 is TGCGCCAGCAGCCCCACCTTAACAGATACGCAGTATTTT. Amino acid sequence: CASSPTLTDTQYF.

This clonotype was seen ten or more times. This chain connects TRBV14 to TRBJ2-2; TRBD2 is a possible D gene (5 bases). The CDR3 runs to 20 residues. The germline V gene encodes CDR1 SGHDN and CDR2 FVKESK. V was pared by 0 bases and J by 1 base, with 21 bases between. Here the CDR3 reads CASSQDSVGGHPLNTGELFF. CDR3 coding DNA: TGTGCCAGCAGCCAAGATAGTGTTGGCGGGCACCCGCTGAACACCGGGGAGCTGTTTTTT.

This clonotype was observed many times. The chain combines TRBV3-1 with TRBJ1-3; no clear D gene. The V gene's germline CDR1 is LGHDT and CDR2 YNNKEL (reference sequence). The V end lost 0 bases, the J end lost 0 bases, and 6 bases lay between the germline ends. This CDR3 contains 15 residues. The CDR3 loop reads CASSQDGYSGNTIYF. DNA for the CDR3: TGTGCCAGCAGCCAAGACGGATACTCTGGAAACACCATATATTTT. Supplemented by reference TRBV3-1 and TRBJ1-3, the full variable domain reads DTAVSQTPKYLVTQMGNDKSIKCEQNLGHDTMYWYKQDSKKFLKIMFSYNNKELIINETVPNRFSPKSPDKAHLNLHINSLELGDSAVYFCASSQDGYSGNTIYFGEGSWLTVV.

In this sample, this clonotype turned up many times. V is TRBV20-1 and J is TRBJ2-1; 8 bases map to TRBD1. The junction had 7 bases not matched to a gene; V was cut back by 3 bases and J by 6 bases. CDR1 and CDR2 (germline): DFQATT, SNEGSKA (reference sequence). The CDR3 length is 14 residues. CDR3 protein: CSASRTGPFNEQFF. CDR3 DNA sequence: TGCAGTGCTAGCAGGACAGGGCCGTTCAATGAGCAGTTCTTC.

The V and J genes are TRBV29-1 and TRBJ2-1, with a weak D call TRBD2 (6 bases). The ends were cut back, 5 bases at V and 1 base at J, with 9 bases in the middle. Germline V gene data show CDR1 as SQVTM and CDR2 as ANQGSEA. This CDR3 is built from 13 residues. Here the CDR3 DNA reads TGCAGCGTTACCGGGGGTTCCTACAATGAGCAGTTCTTC. This translates into CSVTGGSYNEQFF.

This clonotype came up many times. The rearrangement uses TRBV5-5 and TRBJ2-7; D ambiguous. CDR1 is SGHKS, CDR2 YYEKEE, per germline (reference sequence). The CDR3 runs 14 residues. Trimming stripped 6 bases from V and 4 bases from J, with 17 bases between. CDR3 bases: TGTGCCAGCACCCAAGATCGCGGTCAATACGAGCAGTACTTC. Its protein product is CASTQDRGQYEQYF.

This clonotype was detected many times. The chain uses TRBV30 and TRBJ1-1; D perhaps matches TRBD1 (6 bases). Trimming left V 1 base short and J 4 bases short, with 16 bases between. Germline loops: CDR1 GTSNPN, CDR2 SVGIG (reference sequence). The CDR3 extends over 15 amino acids. CDR3 in amino acids: CAWSATEGVFTEAFF. CDR3 DNA: TGTGCCTGGAGTGCCACCGAGGGGGTGTTCACTGAAGCTTTCTTT.

This clonotype has at least ten counts. The chain uses TRBV3-1 and TRBJ2-3, with D possibly matching TRBD1 (6 bases). The ends were cut back, 4 bases at V and 2 bases at J, with 19 bases in the middle. Germline CDR1 is LGHDT and CDR2 is YNNKEL (reference sequence). The CDR3 has 17 residues. The CDR3 loop reads CASSPGVVAGVTDTQYF. The CDR3 DNA reads as TGTGCCAGCAGCCCGGGCGTCGTGGCAGGGGTCACAGATACGCAGTATTTT.

This rearrangement joins TRBV4-1 to TRBJ2-2; perhaps TRBD2 as D (5 bases). Germline lookup yields CDR1 MGHRA and CDR2 YSYEKL. The CDR3 extends over 13 amino acids. Trimming removed 0 bases from V and 8 bases from J, with 7 bases in between. The CDR3 bases are TGCGCCAGCAGCCAAGAGCCGGGAGGGGAGCTGTTTTTT. It specifies CASSQEPGGELFF.

This clonotype was seen repeatedly, ten times or more. The V gene is TRBV27, the J gene TRBJ2-5, with 7 bases aligning to TRBD1. The germline gives CDR1 MNHEY, CDR2 SMNVEV (reference sequence). V gave up 5 bases and J gave up 4 bases; unmatched junction bases: 13. The CDR3 extends over 16 amino acids. Here the CDR3 DNA reads TGTGCCAGCAGTCCCTCACGACAGGGTAGAGGAGAGACCCAGTACTTC. Translating gives CASSPSRQGRGETQYF.

The table lists this clonotype with many counts. The chain carries TRBV27 and TRBJ1-1, with D possibly being TRBD1 (5 bases). CDR1 is MNHEY, CDR2 SMNVEV, per germline (reference sequence). The CDR3 covers 14 residues. V was trimmed by 0 bases and J by 10 bases, leaving 15 bases between them. The CDR3 DNA follows: TGTGCCAGCAGTTTATCCGGGGACCTGAAGGGAGCTTTCTTT. This codes for CASSLSGDLKGAFF.

This clonotype was detected ten times or more. This chain joins TRBV20-1 and TRBJ2-7; D perhaps matches TRBD1 (6 bases). The germline V gene encodes CDR1 DFQATT and CDR2 SNEGSKA (reference sequence). This CDR3 contains 12 residues. Trimming stripped 5 bases from V and 3 bases from J, with 11 bases between. CDR3 amino acids: CSAGTGIYEQYF. The CDR3, as DNA: TGCAGTGCTGGAACAGGGATCTACGAGCAGTACTTC.

This clonotype has just a few counts. The genes are TRBV9 and TRBJ2-5; D ambiguous. CDR1 is SGDLS and CDR2 is YYNGEE in the germline V gene. The CDR3 is 14 amino acids. Trimming shortened V by 6 bases and J by 1 base, and 13 bases separated the two germline ends. CDR3 sequence (DNA): TGTGCCAGCACCCAGGATCCCACCCAAGAGACCCAGTACTTC. As protein: CASTQDPTQETQYF.

This clonotype has a count of ten or more. The genes are TRBV7-8 and TRBJ2-5; a weak D match, TRBD2 (6 bases). The CDR3 has 16 residues. Trimming took 3 bases from V and 3 from J, leaving 17 bases between them. Looked up from germline, CDR1 is SGHVS and CDR2 is FQNEAQ. The CDR3 loop is CASSFVGGLGKETQYF. CDR3 DNA sequence: TGTGCCAGCAGCTTTGTGGGAGGATTGGGAAAAGAGACCCAGTACTTC.

This clonotype was counted many times. This chain uses TRBV11-2 with TRBJ2-5; 8 nucleotides match TRBD1. The CDR3 totals 15 residues. The germline gives CDR1 SGHAT, CDR2 FQNNGV. The V and J ends lost 2 bases and 3 bases, in that order; junction bases with no gene match: 5. CDR3 coding DNA: TGTGCCAGCAGCTTACAGGGGGCGACTGAAGAGACCCAGTACTTC. The encoded protein is CASSLQGATEETQYF.

This clonotype was counted at least ten times. This chain joins TRBV20-1 and TRBJ2-7, with D perhaps assigned TRBD1 or TRBD2 (5 bases each). This CDR3 contains 15 residues. V gave up 0 bases and J gave up 3 bases, with 15 bases separating them. Germline V CDR1 and CDR2: DFQATT, SNEGSKA (reference sequence). This CDR3 is CSAREGPNPVYEQYF. The CDR3 DNA sequence: TGCAGTGCTAGAGAGGGACCGAACCCCGTCTACGAGCAGTACTTC.

This clonotype showed up many times. This sequence joins TRBV7-2 and TRBJ2-5; D is uncertain. Germline CDR1 and CDR2: SGHTA and FQGNSA. V was clipped by 6 bases and J by 5 bases, with 16 bases between them. The CDR3 contains 14 residues. CDR3 sequence reads: CASSYSRHGETQYF. In DNA, the CDR3 is TGTGCCAGCAGTTATAGCCGCCACGGGGAGACCCAGTACTTC.

This clonotype appeared many times. V usage is TRBV6-2 or TRBV6-3 and J usage is TRBJ2-7; perhaps TRBD2 as D (6 bases). Germline loops: CDR1 MNHEY, CDR2 SVGEGT. This CDR3 region has 13 residues. Trimming shortened V by 7 bases and J by 2 bases, and 12 bases separated the two germline ends. CDR3: CASIQRAPYEQYF. The DNA for the CDR3 is TGTGCCAGCATACAGCGGGCACCCTACGAGCAGTACTTC.

The V call is TRBV18, the J call TRBJ2-2; 9 bases agree with TRBD1. The ends lost 6 bases at V and 3 bases at J; junction bases unmatched: 5. Germline CDR1 is KGHSH and CDR2 is LQKENI. The CDR3 runs 15 residues. The CDR3 coding sequence is TGTGCCAGCTCTCCGGGACAGGGCTACACCGGGGAGCTGTTTTTT. It translates to CASSPGQGYTGELFF.

This clonotype was seen many times. This chain uses TRBV7-2 with TRBJ1-5; D gene uncertain. V was shortened by 0 bases and J by 4 bases, with 4 bases between the two germline ends. Germline-derived CDR1 and CDR2 are SGHTA and FQGNSA. The CDR3 is 13 amino acids. CDR3 sequence reads: CASSLARNQPQHF. In nucleotides, the CDR3 is TGTGCCAGCAGCTTAGCACGGAATCAGCCCCAGCATTTT. Based on the CDR3 plus reference TRBV7-2 and TRBJ1-5, the full variable domain is GAGVSQSPSNKVTEKGKDVELRCDPISGHTALYWYRQSLGQGLEFLIYFQGNSAPDKSGLPSDRFSAERTGGSVSTLTIQRTQQEDSAVYLCASSLARNQPQHFGDGTRLSIL.

To note about this clonotype: A much larger clone lies one base from this, so it may be a read error. The chain carries TRBV12-5 and TRBJ2-1; D is ambiguous. Germline CDR1 is LGHNT and CDR2 is FRNRAP. CDR3 length: 13 amino acids. Here the CDR3 reads CASSLVPSNEQFF. The CDR3 bases are TGTGCTAGTAGTTTGGTCCCAAGTAATGAGCAGTTCTTC.

This clonotype was observed many times. The gene calls are TRBV13 and TRBJ1-1; 8 bases agree with TRBD1. This CDR3 spans 16 amino acids. The V gene end was trimmed by 5 bases and the J gene end by 5 bases; junction bases not matched to a gene: 13. Germline V lookup: CDR1 PRHDT, CDR2 FYEKMQ (reference sequence). This chain's CDR3 is CASSRYGRQGWTEAFF. DNA for the CDR3: TGTGCCAGCAGCCGTTATGGGCGACAGGGGTGGACTGAAGCTTTCTTT.

This clonotype was seen repeatedly, ten times or more. The chain joins TRBV7-9 to TRBJ1-4; 12 bases map to TRBD1. With 5 bases clipped from V and 6 bases from J, the junction kept 7 bases outside the gene matches. Per germline, CDR1 SEHNR and CDR2 FQNEAQ (reference sequence). The CDR3 loop spans 16 amino acids. The DNA for the CDR3 is TGTGCCAGCAGCCCCGGGACAGGGGGCGCATATGAAAAACTGTTTTTT. It is translated as CASSPGTGGAYEKLFF.

This clonotype turned up a few times. It may be a read error: a sequence one base away is much more abundant. Lacking the conserved final phenylalanine or tryptophan, this CDR3 likely reflects a read error. This sequence joins TRBV28 and TRBJ2-5, with D possibly being TRBD1 or TRBD2 (5 bases each). Trimming cost V 6 bases and J 2 bases, with 13 bases left between them. Germline CDR1 reads MDHEN; CDR2 reads SYDVKM. The CDR3 is made up of 14 amino acids. The CDR3 bases are TGTGCCAGCAGGGGACGGAGCCCTCAAGAGACCCAGTACCTC. Protein: CASRGRSPQETQYL.

Worth noting for this clonotype: A much larger clone lies one base from this, so it may be a read error. The chain employs TRBV29-1 and TRBJ2-1; 10 positions agree with TRBD2. The V gene's germline CDR1 is SQVTM and CDR2 ANQGSEA. There are 15 residues in the CDR3. V lost 4 bases, J lost 9 bases, and 12 bases stayed unmatched. CDR3 bases: TGCAGCGTTGGAGATCGAGCGGGAGGGGATGTTGAGCAGTTCTTC. Translated: CSVGDRAGGDVEQFF.

This clonotype has ten or more counts. V and J are TRBV3-1 and TRBJ1-2; D not certain. The CDR3 is 16 amino acids. In germline, CDR1 is LGHDT, CDR2 YNNKEL (reference sequence). Trimming took off 0 bases at V and 4 bases at J, with 15 bases between the two ends. CDR3 region: CASSQDLAPRSYGYTF. The CDR3 coding sequence is TGTGCCAGCAGCCAAGATTTAGCCCCGAGGAGCTATGGCTACACCTTC. The complete variable domain, with remaining parts taken from reference TRBV3-1 and TRBJ1-2, reads DTAVSQTPKYLVTQMGNDKSIKCEQNLGHDTMYWYKQDSKKFLKIMFSYNNKELIINETVPNRFSPKSPDKAHLNLHINSLELGDSAVYFCASSQDLAPRSYGYTFGSGTRLTVV.